The 13 T cell receptor beta chains below come from one sample, sequenced in a study of OX40 agonist ivuxolimab in advanced cancers. The assay was immunoSEQ multiplex PCR, and TCRdb's table has in-frame clones only and misses some. The table records roughly 60,000 clones, approximately 87% of them present only once. Here the sequenced sample was CD4+ or CD8+ T cells sorted from blood, taken in a trial of the OX40 agonist ivuxolimab. The receptors stem from an adult with an advanced solid tumor such as melanoma, head and neck, liver or kidney cancer.

V and J are TRBV7-2 and TRBJ2-6; D ambiguous. V was cut by 2 bases and J by 0 bases, with 8 bases left in between. This CDR3 is 16 amino acids long. Germline CDR1 reads SGHTA; CDR2 reads FQGNSA. The chain's CDR3 is CASSLMADSGANVLTF. CDR3 DNA sequence: TGTGCCAGCAGCTTAATGGCAGACTCTGGGGCCAACGTCCTGACTTTC.

V and J are TRBV28 and TRBJ2-7; 9 positions agree with TRBD1. CDR3 size: 15 residues. Germline lookup yields CDR1 MDHEN and CDR2 SYDVKM. Trimming removed 2 bases from V and 6 bases from J; junction bases left unmatched: 8. The CDR3 is CASSLGGTGWSEQYF. In DNA form, the CDR3 reads TGTGCCAGCAGTTTAGGCGGGACAGGGTGGTCCGAGCAGTACTTC.

With respect to this clone: Other DNA variants within this sample encode the same CDR3. This chain joins TRBV7-3 and TRBJ2-2, with D unresolved. This CDR3 has 13 residues. Germline CDR1 is SGHTA and CDR2 is FQGTGA. V shed 2 bases and J shed 6 bases, with 7 bases lying between them. The CDR3 sequence is CASSLGPAGELFF. The CDR3 DNA follows: TGTGCCAGCAGCTTAGGACCTGCCGGGGAGCTGTTTTTT.

The CDR3 sequence: CASSFPGMNTEAFF. Here the CDR3 DNA reads TGTGCCAGCAGCTTCCCGGGGATGAACACTGAAGCTTTCTTT. The V call is TRBV7-9, the J call TRBJ1-1; no reliable D call. This CDR3 has 14 residues. V was pared by 3 bases and J by 0 bases, with 8 bases between. Germline V gives CDR1 SEHNR, CDR2 FQNEAQ (reference sequence).

The genes are TRBV19 and TRBJ2-3, with 13 bases identical to TRBD2. There are 18 residues in the CDR3. V lost 5 bases, J lost 2 bases, and 10 bases stayed unmatched. The germline CDR1 and CDR2 sequences are LNHDA and SQIVND (reference sequence). The CDR3 bases are TGTGCCAGTAGTCGGACTAGCGGGAGTGTTCGTCCCACAGATACGCAGTATTTT. Residues: CASSRTSGSVRPTDTQYF.

The gene calls are TRBV7-9 and TRBJ1-2; D is unclear. Looked up from germline, CDR1 is SEHNR and CDR2 is FQNEAQ (reference sequence). The CDR3 has 14 amino acids. Deletions cut 2 bases from V and 4 bases from J, with 11 bases between. CDR3 in amino acids: CASSLSGGSYGYTF. Here the CDR3 DNA reads TGTGCCAGCAGCTTAAGCGGCGGAAGCTATGGCTACACCTTC.

This clone was seen only once. CDR3 residues: CASTMGSLTDTQYF. The CDR3 region has the DNA TGTGCCAGCACTATGGGTAGTTTGACAGATACGCAGTATTTT. The chain carries TRBV2 and TRBJ2-3; D ambiguous. Per the germline V gene, CDR1 is SNHLY and CDR2 is FYNNEI. The CDR3 totals 14 residues. Trimming removed 7 bases from V and 3 bases from J, with 14 bases in between. Full variable domain (remainder filled in from reference TRBV2 and TRBJ2-3): EPEVTQTPSHQVTQMGQEVILRCVPISNHLYFYWYRQILGQKVEFLVSFYNNEISEKSEIFDDQFSVERPDGSNFTLKIRSTKLEDSAMYFCASTMGSLTDTQYFGPGTRLTVL.

This clone was recorded once. Compared with germline, one end of the junction differs, possibly owing to a read error. This chain links TRBV30 with TRBJ2-5; 8 nucleotides agree with TRBD1. CDR1 GTSNPN and CDR2 SVGIG come from the germline V gene (reference sequence). The CDR3 is 16 amino acids. The CDR3 reads CAWSGDRRLKKEIQYF. The CDR3 nucleotides read TGTGCCTGGAGTGGGGACAGGCGACTAAAAAAAGAGATCCAGTACTTC. The entire variable domain, with the rest obtained from reference TRBV30 and TRBJ2-5, is as follows: SQTIHQWPATLVQPVGSPLSLECTVEGTSNPNLYWYRQAAGRGLQLLFYSVGIGQISSEVPQNLSASRPQDRQFILSSKKLLLSDSGFYLCAWSGDRRLKKEIQYFGPGTRLLVL.

As DNA, the CDR3 is TGTGCCACCAGCATTATGGGGGGGTGGACAGATACGCAGTATTTT. Translating it yields CATSIMGGWTDTQYF. The chain couples TRBV15 to TRBJ2-3; 7 nucleotides agree with TRBD2. CDR3 length: 15 residues. Germline V gives CDR1 LNHNV, CDR2 YYDKDF (reference sequence). V shed 4 bases, J shed 3 bases, and the junction held 7 bases outside the gene matches.

The rearrangement joins TRBV11-3 to TRBJ2-2, with 9 bases identical to TRBD1. CDR3 length: 15 residues. V dropped 4 bases and J dropped 5; count of bases not matched to a gene: 5. CDR1 is SGHNT, CDR2 YENEEA, per germline. The CDR3 protein is CASSSGQGSTGELFF. CDR3 sequence (DNA): TGTGCCAGCAGCTCGGGACAGGGCTCGACCGGGGAGCTGTTTTTT.

This clone was counted between two and nine times. The rearrangement links TRBV21-1 to TRBJ2-7; the tabulated D call, TRBD2, remains unverified against the DNA. TRBV21-1 is a documented pseudogene. The CDR3 consists of 14 residues. This CDR3 is CASSNSGFPYEQYF. CDR3 in DNA: TGTGCCAGCAGCAATTCGGGATTCCCCTACGAGCAGTACTTC.

The table lists this clone with a few counts. The gene calls are TRBV11-2 and TRBJ2-3; 9 bases fit TRBD1. The CDR3 is 18 residues long. Germline V gene data show CDR1 as SGHAT and CDR2 as FQNNGV. Unmatched junction bases numbered 18, after V lost 8 bases and J lost 3 bases. The CDR3 region is CASLPPLKDRGMTDTQYF. Written as DNA, the CDR3 is TGTGCCAGCCTCCCTCCCCTCAAGGACAGGGGAATGACAGATACGCAGTATTTT.

V and J are TRBV7-6 and TRBJ2-5; D is uncertain. From germline, CDR1 is SGHVS and CDR2 FNYEAQ. The CDR3 length is 15 residues. The V and J ends lost 2 bases and 2 bases respectively, with 12 bases between them. The CDR3 sequence is CASSLMPGGQETQYF. As DNA, the CDR3 is TGTGCCAGCAGCTTAATGCCAGGCGGACAAGAGACCCAGTACTTC.